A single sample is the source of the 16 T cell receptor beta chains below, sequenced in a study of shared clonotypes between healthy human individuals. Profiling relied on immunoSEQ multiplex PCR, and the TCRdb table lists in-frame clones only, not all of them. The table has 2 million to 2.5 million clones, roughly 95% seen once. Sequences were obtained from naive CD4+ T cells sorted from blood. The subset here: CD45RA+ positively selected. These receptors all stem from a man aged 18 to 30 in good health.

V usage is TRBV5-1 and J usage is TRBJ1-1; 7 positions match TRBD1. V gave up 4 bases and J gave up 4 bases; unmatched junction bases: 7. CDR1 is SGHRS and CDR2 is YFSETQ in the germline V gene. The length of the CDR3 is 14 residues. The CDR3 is CASSLQGDRTEAFF. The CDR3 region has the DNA TGCGCCAGCAGCCTCCAGGGGGATCGCACTGAAGCTTTCTTT.

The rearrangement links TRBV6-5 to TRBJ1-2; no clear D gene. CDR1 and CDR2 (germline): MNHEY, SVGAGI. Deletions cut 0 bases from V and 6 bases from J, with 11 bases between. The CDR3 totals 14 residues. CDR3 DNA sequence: TGTGCCAGCAGTTACTCGAGATGGACCGATGGCTACACCTTC. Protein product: CASSYSRWTDGYTF.

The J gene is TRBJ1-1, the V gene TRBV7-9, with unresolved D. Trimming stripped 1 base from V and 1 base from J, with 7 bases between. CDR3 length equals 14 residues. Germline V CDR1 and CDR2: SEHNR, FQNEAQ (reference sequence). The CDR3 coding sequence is TGTGCCAGCAGCTTAGAACAGCCGAACACTGAAGCTTTCTTT. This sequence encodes CASSLEQPNTEAFF. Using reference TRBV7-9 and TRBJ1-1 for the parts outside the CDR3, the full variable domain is DTGVSQNPRHKITKRGQNVTFRCDPISEHNRLYWYRQTLGQGPEFLTYFQNEAQLEKSRLLSDRFSAERPKGSFSTLEIQRTEQGDSAMYLCASSLEQPNTEAFFGQGTRLTVV.

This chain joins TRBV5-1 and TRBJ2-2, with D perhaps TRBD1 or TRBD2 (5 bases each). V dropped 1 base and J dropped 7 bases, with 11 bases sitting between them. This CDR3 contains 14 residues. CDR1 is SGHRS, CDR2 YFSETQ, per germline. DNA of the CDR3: TGCGCCAGCAGCTTGAGAGGGGATCACGGGGAGCTGTTTTTT. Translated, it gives CASSLRGDHGELFF.

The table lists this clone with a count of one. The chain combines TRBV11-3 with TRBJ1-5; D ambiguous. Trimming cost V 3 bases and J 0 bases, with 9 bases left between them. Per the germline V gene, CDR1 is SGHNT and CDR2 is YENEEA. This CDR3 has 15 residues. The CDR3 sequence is CASSLSPYSNQPQHF. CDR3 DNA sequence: TGTGCCAGCAGCTTGAGTCCCTATAGCAATCAGCCCCAGCATTTT.

The CDR3 spells CASSEVWGQGIYEQYF. CDR3 sequence (DNA): TGCGCCAGCAGTGAAGTTTGGGGACAGGGAATCTACGAGCAGTACTTC. The chain uses TRBV10-2 and TRBJ2-7; 9 nucleotides align to TRBD1. This CDR3 has 16 residues. The V gene end was trimmed by 3 bases and the J gene end by 3 bases; junction bases not matched to a gene: 9. Germline-derived CDR1 and CDR2 are WSHSY and SAAADI.

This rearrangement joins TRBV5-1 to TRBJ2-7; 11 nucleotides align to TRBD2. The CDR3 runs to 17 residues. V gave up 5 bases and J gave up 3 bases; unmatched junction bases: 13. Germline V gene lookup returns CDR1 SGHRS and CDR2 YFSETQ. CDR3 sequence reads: CASRRTYQTSGNYEQYF. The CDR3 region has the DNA TGCGCCAGCAGACGGACATACCAGACTAGCGGGAACTACGAGCAGTACTTC.

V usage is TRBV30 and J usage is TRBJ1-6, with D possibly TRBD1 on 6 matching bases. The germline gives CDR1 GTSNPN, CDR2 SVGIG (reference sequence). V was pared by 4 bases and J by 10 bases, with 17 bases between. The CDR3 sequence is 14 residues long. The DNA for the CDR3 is TGTGCCTGGATTTCGGGGGCCGCCTCCTCACCCCTCCACTTT. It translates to CAWISGAASSPLHF.

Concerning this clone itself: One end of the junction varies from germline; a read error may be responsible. CDR3 amino acids: CASSLGQNNGELFF. The CDR3 DNA reads TGCGCCAGCAGCTTGGGGCAGAACAACGGGGAGCTGTTTTTT. The rearrangement joins TRBV5-1 to TRBJ2-2; D remains ambiguous. The germline gives CDR1 SGHRS, CDR2 YFSETQ. There are 14 residues in the CDR3.

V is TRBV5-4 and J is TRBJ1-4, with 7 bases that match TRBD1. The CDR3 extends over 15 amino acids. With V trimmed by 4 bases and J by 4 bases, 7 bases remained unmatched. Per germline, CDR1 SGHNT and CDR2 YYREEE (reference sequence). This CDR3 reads CASSLLGQNNEKLFF. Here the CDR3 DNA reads TGTGCCAGCAGCCTACTGGGACAGAATAATGAAAAACTGTTTTTT.

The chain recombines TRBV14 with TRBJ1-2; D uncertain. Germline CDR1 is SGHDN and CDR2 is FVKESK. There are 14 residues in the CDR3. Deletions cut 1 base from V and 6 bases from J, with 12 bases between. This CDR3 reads CASSQVDRDHGYTF. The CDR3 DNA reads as TGTGCCAGCAGCCAAGTTGATAGGGATCATGGCTACACCTTC.

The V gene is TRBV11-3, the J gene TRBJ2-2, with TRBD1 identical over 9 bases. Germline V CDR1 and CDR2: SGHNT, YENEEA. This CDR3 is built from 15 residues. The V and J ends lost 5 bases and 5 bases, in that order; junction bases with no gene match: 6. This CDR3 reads CASSHTGGNTGELFF. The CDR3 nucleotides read TGTGCCAGCAGCCATACAGGGGGCAATACCGGGGAGCTGTTTTTT.

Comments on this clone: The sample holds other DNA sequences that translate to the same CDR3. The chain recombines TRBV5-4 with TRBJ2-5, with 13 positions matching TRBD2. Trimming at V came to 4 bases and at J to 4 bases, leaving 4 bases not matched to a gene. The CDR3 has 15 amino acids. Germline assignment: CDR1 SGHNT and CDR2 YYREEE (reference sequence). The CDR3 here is CASSPGLAGAETQYF. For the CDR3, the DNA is TGTGCCAGCAGCCCCGGACTAGCGGGAGCAGAGACCCAGTACTTC. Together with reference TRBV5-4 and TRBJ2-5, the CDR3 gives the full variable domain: ETGVTQSPTHLIKTRGQQVTLRCSSQSGHNTVSWYQQALGQGPQFIFQYYREEENGRGNFPPRFSGLQFPNYSSELNVNALELDDSALYLCASSPGLAGAETQYFGPGTRLLVL.

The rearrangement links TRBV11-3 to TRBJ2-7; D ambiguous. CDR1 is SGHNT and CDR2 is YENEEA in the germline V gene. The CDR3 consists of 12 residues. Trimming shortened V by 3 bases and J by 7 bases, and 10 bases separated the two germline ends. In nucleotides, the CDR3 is TGTGCCAGCAGCTTGAACTTGGGGGAGCAGTACTTC. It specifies CASSLNLGEQYF.

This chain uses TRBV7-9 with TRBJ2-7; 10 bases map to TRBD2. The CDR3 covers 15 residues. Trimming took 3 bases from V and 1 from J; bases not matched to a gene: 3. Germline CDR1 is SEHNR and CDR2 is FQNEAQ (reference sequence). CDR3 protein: CASSFSGRSSYEQYF. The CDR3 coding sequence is TGTGCCAGCAGCTTTAGCGGGAGGTCGTCCTACGAGCAGTACTTC.

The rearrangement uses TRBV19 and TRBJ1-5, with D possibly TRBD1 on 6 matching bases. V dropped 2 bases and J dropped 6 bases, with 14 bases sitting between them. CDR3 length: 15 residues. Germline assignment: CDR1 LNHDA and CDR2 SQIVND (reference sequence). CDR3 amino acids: CASSISGRGVQPQHF. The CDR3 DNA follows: TGTGCCAGTAGTATATCTGGCAGGGGTGTTCAGCCCCAGCATTTT.